This record looks at one T cell receptor beta chain sequence and its context. Assay used: immunoSEQ multiplex PCR; TCRdb lists only in-frame clones, some missing. The sample carries around 2,000,000 clones, about 94% recorded once. The source of the sample is a study of shared clonotypes between healthy human individuals. CD8 cells regarded as naive lacked CD45RO, were positively chosen for CCR7, and omitted terminally differentiated effector memory CD45RA+ cells. V was clipped by 4 bases and J by 2 bases, with 24 bases between them. This CDR3 contains 18 residues. The V gene's germline CDR1 is SQVTM and CDR2 ANQGSEA.

This clonotype originated in a man aged 18 to 35 in good health. Sequencing was carried out using naive CD8+ T cells sorted from blood. The J gene is TRBJ1-5, the V gene TRBV29-1, with D unclear. The DNA for the CDR3 is TGCAGCGTTGTACCTAGACCGGGATCATTAGAGGGCAATCAGCCCCAGCATTTT. Its protein is CSVVPRPGSLEGNQPQHF. The variable domain in full, completed from reference TRBV29-1 and TRBJ1-5, reads SAVISQKPSRDICQRGTSLTIQCQVDSQVTMMFWYRQQPGQSLTLIATANQGSEATYESGFVIDKFPISRPNLTFSTLTVSNMSPEDSSIYLCSVVPRPGSLEGNQPQHFGDGTRLSIL.